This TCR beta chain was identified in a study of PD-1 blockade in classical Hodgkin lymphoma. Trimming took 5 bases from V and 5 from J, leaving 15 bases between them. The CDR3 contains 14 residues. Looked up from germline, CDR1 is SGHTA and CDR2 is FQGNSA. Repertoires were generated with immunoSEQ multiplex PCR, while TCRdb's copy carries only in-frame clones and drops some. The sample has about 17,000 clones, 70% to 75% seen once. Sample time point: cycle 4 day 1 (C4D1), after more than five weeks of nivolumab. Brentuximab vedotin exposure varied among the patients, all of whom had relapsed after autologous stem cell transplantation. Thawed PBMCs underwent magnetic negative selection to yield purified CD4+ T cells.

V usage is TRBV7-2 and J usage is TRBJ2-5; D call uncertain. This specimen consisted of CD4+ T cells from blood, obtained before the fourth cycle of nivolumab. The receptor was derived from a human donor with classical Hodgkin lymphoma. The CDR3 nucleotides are TGTGCCAGCAGCCCTATTGGGGTGCGGGAGACCCAGTACTTC. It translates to CASSPIGVRETQYF.